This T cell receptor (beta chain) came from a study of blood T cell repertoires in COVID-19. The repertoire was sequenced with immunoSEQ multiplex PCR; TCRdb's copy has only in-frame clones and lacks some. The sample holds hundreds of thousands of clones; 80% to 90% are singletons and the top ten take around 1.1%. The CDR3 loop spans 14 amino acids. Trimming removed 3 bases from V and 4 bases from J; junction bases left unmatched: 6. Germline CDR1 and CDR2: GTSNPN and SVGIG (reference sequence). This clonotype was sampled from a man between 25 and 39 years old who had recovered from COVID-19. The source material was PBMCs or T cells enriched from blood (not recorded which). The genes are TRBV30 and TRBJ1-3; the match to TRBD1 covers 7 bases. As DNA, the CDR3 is TGTGCCTGGAGCGAGACAGGGCCCGGAAACACCATATATTTT. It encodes CAWSETGPGNTIYF.